Included here is one T cell receptor beta chain sequence, with context. No antigen is known for it. The study ran its PCR with 60 Vbeta and 13 Jbeta primers. The protocol was immunoSEQ multiplex PCR, while the TCRdb copy is restricted to in-frame clones and leaves out a portion. The sample includes approximately 140,000 clones, over 60% of them seen just once. The sample comes from a study of cytomegalovirus exposure and HLA in healthy donors. Study overall: HLA-typed donors were the source of 90 million or so unique TCRs, which an early data release held.

Whole-study results and caveats: Rare sequences made up most TCRs, while some public TCRs were found in many donors. Earlier analysis found most TCR beta V segments productive about 87% or about 30% of the time.

Sequenced: PBMCs. The source of this sequence is a human donor in good health.

This CDR3 reads CASSLDDMSYEQYF. The CDR3 DNA is TGCGCCAGCAGCTTGGACGACATGTCCTACGAGCAGTACTTC. This chain joins TRBV5-1 and TRBJ2-7, with D unresolved. This CDR3 has 14 amino acids. Germline V CDR1 and CDR2: SGHRS, YFSETQ. V was pared by 0 bases and J by 1 base, with 8 bases between.